The 10 T cell receptor beta chains below all came from one sample that was sequenced in a study of cytomegalovirus exposure and HLA in healthy donors. The PCR used 60 Vbeta and 13 Jbeta primers. TCRdb keeps only in-frame clones here, not all; method: immunoSEQ multiplex PCR. The sample has approximately 120,000 clones, around three quarters seen once. Sequencing was carried out using PBMCs. These receptors came from a female donor in good health and CMV-seronegative.

The chain combines TRBV19 with TRBJ2-1; D is unresolved. The CDR3 consists of 13 residues. Trimming cost V 9 bases and J 0 bases, with 9 bases left between them. Germline V gene sequence: CDR1 LNHDA, CDR2 SQIVND (reference sequence). DNA for the CDR3: TGTGCCAGCCCCCTGAGCTCCTACAATGAGCAGTTCTTC. Translating gives CASPLSSYNEQFF.

CDR3 in DNA: TGTGCCAGCGGGGGGGGGCCCCCCGGGCGCACTGAAGCTTTCTTT. It codes for CASGGGPPGRTEAFF. This chain uses TRBV2 with TRBJ1-1; the D gene is possibly TRBD1 (6 bases). The CDR3 sequence is 15 residues long. The V and J ends lost 8 bases and 4 bases respectively, with 20 bases between them. Germline V gene data show CDR1 as SNHLY and CDR2 as FYNNEI.

The chain combines TRBV19 with TRBJ1-1; TRBD1 is a possible D gene (5 bases). CDR3 length: 16 amino acids. Trimming stripped 2 bases from V and 2 bases from J, with 15 bases between. The germline gives CDR1 LNHDA, CDR2 SQIVND (reference sequence). In DNA, the CDR3 is TGTGCCAGTAGTATATTTGGGGGGGTCTTCAACACTGAAGCTTTCTTT. Its protein is CASSIFGGVFNTEAFF.

The chain employs TRBV5-1 and TRBJ2-3; TRBD2 matches at 8 bases. This CDR3 spans 14 amino acids. With V trimmed by 7 bases and J by 3 bases, 7 bases remained unmatched. Per the germline V gene, CDR1 is SGHRS and CDR2 is YFSETQ. CDR3 in amino acids: CASGGGRWTDTQYF. Here the CDR3 DNA reads TGCGCCAGCGGGGGCGGGAGGTGGACAGATACGCAGTATTTT.

The chain recombines TRBV30 with TRBJ2-7; possible D gene TRBD1, 5 bases. Germline CDR1 and CDR2: GTSNPN and SVGIG (reference sequence). The CDR3 sequence is 13 residues long. V was trimmed by 3 bases and J by 6 bases, leaving 15 bases between them. The CDR3 here is CAWRPLWTPEQYF. CDR3 coding DNA: TGTGCCTGGAGGCCACTCTGGACACCCGAGCAGTACTTC.

This clone was counted a few times. This chain uses TRBV6-4 with TRBJ2-1; D possibly corresponds to TRBD2 (6 bases). The germline V gene has CDR1 MRHNA and CDR2 SNTAGT. The CDR3 runs 15 residues. Trimming left V 0 bases short and J 4 bases short, with 10 bases between. CDR3 loop: CASSDSAGLYNEQFF. CDR3 in DNA: TGTGCCAGCAGTGACTCTGCGGGGTTGTACAATGAGCAGTTCTTC.

The genes are TRBV19 and TRBJ1-3; 7 bases align to TRBD1. Trimming took 7 bases from V and 4 from J; bases not matched to a gene: 7. This CDR3 comprises 14 residues. CDR1 and CDR2 from the germline V gene are LNHDA and SQIVND (reference sequence). CDR3 nucleotides: TGTGCCAGTATGACAGGGTCAGCCGGAAACACCATATATTTT. It is translated as CASMTGSAGNTIYF.

Details on this clone: One end of the junction does not line up with germline, which may come from a read error. The V and J genes are TRBV6-1 and TRBJ2-5, with D tentatively TRBD1 (5 bases). The germline gives CDR1 MNHNS, CDR2 SASEGT. This CDR3 comprises 13 residues. The CDR3 bases are TGTGCCGGCAGTCAGGGCTATCAAGAGACCCAGTACTTC. As protein: CAGSQGYQETQYF.

Concerning this clone itself: At one end the junction does not follow the germline gene, possibly because of a read error. V is TRBV10-2 and J is TRBJ2-6; a possible D gene is TRBD1 (5 bases). CDR1 and CDR2 (germline): WSHSY, SAAADI. This CDR3 contains 17 residues. This CDR3 is CASSRGPPGSGANGLTF. Written as DNA, the CDR3 is TGCGCCAGCAGCCGCGGCCCTCCTGGCTCTGGGGCCAACGGCCTGACTTTC.

The rearrangement joins TRBV6-1 to TRBJ2-7; 8 bases align to TRBD1. Germline CDR1 is MNHNS and CDR2 is SASEGT. CDR3 length: 14 residues. The trim removed 3 bases at V and 1 base at J, leaving 2 bases unmatched. CDR3 in amino acids: CASSDRGRSYEQYF. CDR3 nucleotide sequence: TGTGCCAGCAGTGACAGGGGGCGATCCTACGAGCAGTACTTC.